This TCR beta chain stems from a study of T cells in Graves' hyperthyroidism and ophthalmopathy. Study-wide points: Most thyroid clonotypes expanded above 0.001 were also detected in blood. A model of 13 V-J features distinguished ophthalmopathy from stable hyperthyroidism.

The CDR3 is 16 amino acids. Trimming removed 0 bases from V and 1 base from J, with 10 bases in between. Per germline, CDR1 SGHDT and CDR2 YYEEEE. Researchers took RNA transcripts and amplified the TCR beta CDR3 regions from them. The HTBI primer set drove a first-round RT-PCR of the TCR CDR3. A single record per CDR3 protein comes from TCRdb applying MiXCR to the multiplex PCR reads. The repertoire holds 35,000 or so distinct CDR3 sequences, with around 53% as singletons. This clonotype was detected ten times or more. Antigen specificity is unknown. The clonotype was recovered from a man aged 40-50 years with Graves' ophthalmopathy. This chain joins TRBV5-6 and TRBJ1-4; D possibly corresponds to TRBD1 (6 bases). Sequencing was carried out using blood. CDR3 region: CASSLAFRGTNEKLFF. The CDR3 bases are TGTGCCAGCAGCTTGGCCTTCAGGGGAACTAATGAAAAACTGTTTTTT.